This TCR beta chain comes out of a study of shared clonotypes between healthy human individuals (dated by TCRdb to the early 2020s). In the study overall: Three men and two women, aged 18 to 49 years, made up the cohort. Different laboratories and diverse techniques were used to prepare libraries and sequence TCR repertoires, to increase sequencing depth and limit assay-specific biases. To estimate repertoire size and how much clonotypes are shared between individuals, the study performed deep sequencing of blood TCR repertoires from a few healthy adults. Per donor, leukapheresis produced somewhere between about 0.8 and 9.5 billion PBMCs. For each donor, three plates each were used for CD4 naive and CD4 memory, two plates were used for CD8 naive, and one plate was used for CD8 memory.

The donors were healthy, HIV-negative adults with no recently reported acute infections or vaccinations. Every donor was a Caucasian adult residing in Nashville, Tennessee, USA. CD4+ T cells were enriched by magnetic negative selection; naive cells were then positively selected on CD45RA, and the negative fraction formed the memory subset. Blood was collected by leukapheresis, and PBMCs were isolated by Ficoll-Histopaque density gradient centrifugation and then cryopreserved in liquid nitrogen vapor phase. Analytical flow cytometry was used to check the purity and quantity of each magnetically sorted T cell population. Genomic DNA was isolated from every sorted fraction and measured by UV absorbance on a Nanodrop 2000c. Using the deep immunoSEQ assay, multiplex PCR amplified TCR CDR3 regions from genomic DNA. Extracted genomic DNA from each cell subset was distributed evenly across all wells of several immunoSEQ 96-well plates, and each plate was treated as a replicate. For sorted subsets, each replicate PCR was loaded with 150 to 250 ng genomic DNA, equivalent to 25,000 to 30,000 T cell genomes. Purified libraries were quantified with a Qubit 3.0 fluorometer, sized on a Bioanalyzer 2100, and re-quantified with the KAPA Library Quantification kit. Each immunoSEQ 96-well plate was sequenced on its own single-read 150-cycle Illumina NextSeq 550 flow cell. Per the original workflow: The immunoSEQ output contained only junctional sequences without quality scores, so filtering could not match that applied to full-length reads. To assign V/J genes and CDR3, sequences were annotated using PyIR, a Python wrapper for IgBLAST v1.9, with IMGT germline references. Reads with weak V/J assignments (E-value above 1e-6), missing CDR3, stop codons, out-of-frame junctions, or ambiguous translated residues were removed. V3J clonotypes were defined as sequences sharing an identical inferred V gene, J gene, and CDR3 amino acid sequence. Percentage overlap between repertoires was calculated by dividing the number of shared unique clonotypes by the size of the smaller repertoire. Three approaches were used to assess repertoire richness: RTK rarefaction, the Chao1 estimator, and Recon v2.1 estimates of unobserved clonotypes. OLGA was used to compute generation probabilities for all TCRbeta clonotypes that the gDNA method yielded from several donors. This is the immuneACCESS table as TCRdb keeps it, with only in-frame sequences that have V and J called. A part of the clones is gone; compared with another copy, unresolved V genes explain less than half, and the rest is unexplained. The D gene and trimming were derived from the DNA, and the V and J assignments and clone size from that table. In this sample the table shows roughly 1,100,000 clones, about 75% of which occur a single time. Approximately 1.3% of the sample belongs to the ten largest clones.

Trimming removed 6 bases from V and 10 bases from J, leaving 19 bases between the germline ends. The CDR3 has 15 amino acids, counting the end cysteine and phenylalanine. CDR3 DNA is the only sequence kept; it has 45 bases, read in frame from the first base. As encoded in the germline V gene, CDR1 is MDHEN while CDR2 is SYDVKM. Study-wide conclusions, independent of this receptor: Pairwise subsampling indicated that sequencing depth was expected to affect the degree of clonotype sharing among donors. Because the study included a small number of donors, the genetic and exposure-history diversity represented was limited. Larger estimated clonotype richness was generally found for naive subsets than for memory subsets. Approximately 4.8% of naive CD4, around 4% of naive CD8, roughly 2.4% of memory CD4, and 0.4% of memory CD8 clonotypes were shared across a few donors. Incomplete sequencing was indicated by rarefaction of sorted-subset datasets, despite the large sequencing depth. Compared with non-shared clonotypes, the clonotypes found in all four sorted-subset donors had higher generation probabilities. Only blood was sampled, and tissue TCR repertoires likely differ from those in blood.

About this clone itself: The antigen it recognizes is unknown. Nothing much larger sits one base from this clone, and base qualities are not available.

The clonotype comes from a man aged 18 to 30 in good health. The chain is encoded by TRBV28 joined to TRBJ1-6; the D gene is perhaps TRBD1, on 5 matching bases. Sequenced sample: memory CD4+ T cells sorted from blood. Reading the label with the study, this specimen's cell subset or site is: CD45RA-negative fraction. The bases read TGTGCCAGCAGCCCGGCGGGGCGGCGGGAATCACCCCTCCACTTT. This is translated as CASSPAGRRESPLHF.